The rows below give T cell receptor beta chains drawn from one sample of a study of cytomegalovirus exposure and HLA in healthy donors. Sequencing used immunoSEQ multiplex PCR; TCRdb keeps in-frame clones, though not all of them. The table shows about 190,000 clones, with approximately 81% occurring only once. Sequencing used PBMCs. Every receptor here comes from a boy aged 5-17 years in good health and CMV-seronegative. CDR3s include the opening cysteine and the closing phenylalanine or tryptophan. The D gene is left open where the match is weak. Clone size appears in some rows only: once, few, many, or a class for an expanded clone.

J	size	V	D	CDR3	DNA
TRBJ2-2	.	TRBV5-1	TRBD2	CASSLVRLAGAADTGELFF	TGCGCCAGCAGCTTGGTTAGGCTAGCGGGGGCTGCGGACACCGGGGAGCTGTTTTTT
TRBJ2-2	.	TRBV9	.	CASSVGRGHTGELFF	TGTGCCAGCAGCGTAGGCAGGGGACACACCGGGGAGCTGTTTTTT
TRBJ1-2	once	TRBV9	.	CASSVGVLEDYGYTF	TGTGCCAGCAGCGTAGGCGTCCTGGAGGACTATGGCTACACCTTC
TRBJ1-5	.	TRBV7-9	TRBD1	CSSSLLGQEDQPQHF	TGTTCCAGCAGCTTACTGGGACAGGAAGATCAGCCCCAGCATTTT
TRBJ1-5	.	TRBV29-1	.	CSVVTADNQPQHF	TGCAGCGTTGTAACGGCGGATAATCAGCCCCAGCATTTT
TRBJ1-2	.	TRBV28	TRBD1	CASSSSRSDRGLYGYTF	TGTGCCAGCAGTTCCTCCAGATCCGACAGGGGCCTCTATGGCTACACCTTC
TRBJ2-3	once	TRBV6-1	.	CASSEYGSADTQYF	TGTGCCAGCAGTGAATATGGGAGCGCAGATACGCAGTATTTT
TRBJ2-1	.	TRBV28	TRBD2	CASLGQAGDSYNEQFF	TGTGCCAGCCTGGGCCAAGCGGGAGACTCCTACAATGAGCAGTTCTTC
TRBJ2-1	.	TRBV4-1	.	CASSQDGGIDYNEQFF	TGCGCCAGCAGCCAAGATGGGGGGATCGACTACAATGAGCAGTTCTTC
TRBJ1-1	.	TRBV13	TRBD1	CASSLEGAFSMNTEAFF	TGTGCCAGCAGCTTAGAGGGGGCTTTTAGTATGAACACTGAAGCTTTCTTT
TRBJ1-5	.	TRBV9	.	CASSNTRGAGQPQHF	TGTGCCAGCAGCAATACCCGGGGGGCTGGTCAGCCCCAGCATTTT